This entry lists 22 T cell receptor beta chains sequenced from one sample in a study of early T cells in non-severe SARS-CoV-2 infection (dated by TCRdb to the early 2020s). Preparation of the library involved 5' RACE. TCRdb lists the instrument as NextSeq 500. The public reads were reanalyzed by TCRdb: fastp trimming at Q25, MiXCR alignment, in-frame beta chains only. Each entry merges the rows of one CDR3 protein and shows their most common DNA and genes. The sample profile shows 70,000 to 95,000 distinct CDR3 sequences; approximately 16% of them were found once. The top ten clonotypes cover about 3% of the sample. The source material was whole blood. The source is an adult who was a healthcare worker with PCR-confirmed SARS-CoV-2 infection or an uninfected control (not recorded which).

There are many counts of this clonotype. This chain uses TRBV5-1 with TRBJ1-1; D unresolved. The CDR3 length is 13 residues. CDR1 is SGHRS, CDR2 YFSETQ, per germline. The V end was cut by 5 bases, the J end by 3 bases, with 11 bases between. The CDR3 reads CASRTDGYTEAFF. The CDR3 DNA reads TGCGCCAGCAGGACGGACGGGTACACTGAAGCTTTCTTT.

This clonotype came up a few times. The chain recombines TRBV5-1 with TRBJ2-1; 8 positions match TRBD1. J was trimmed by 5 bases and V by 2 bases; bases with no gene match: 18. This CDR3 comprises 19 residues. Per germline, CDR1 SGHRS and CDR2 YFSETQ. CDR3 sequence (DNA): TGCGCCAGCAGCTTCCCCGCCCCGTCGAGACAGGGGCCCCACAATGAGCAGTTCTTC. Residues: CASSFPAPSRQGPHNEQFF.

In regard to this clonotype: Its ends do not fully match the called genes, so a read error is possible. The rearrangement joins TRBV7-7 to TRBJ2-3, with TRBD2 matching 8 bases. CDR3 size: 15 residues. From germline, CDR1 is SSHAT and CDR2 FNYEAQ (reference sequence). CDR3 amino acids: CASSLGAGDADTQYF. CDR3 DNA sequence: TGTGCTAGCAGCTTAGGAGCGGGGGATGCAGATACGCAGTATTTT.

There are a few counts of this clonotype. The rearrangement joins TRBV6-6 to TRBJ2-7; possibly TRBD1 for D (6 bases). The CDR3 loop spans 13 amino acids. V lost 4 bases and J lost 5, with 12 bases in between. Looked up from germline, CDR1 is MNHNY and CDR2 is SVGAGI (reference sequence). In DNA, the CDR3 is TGTGCCAGCAGTTTCACAGGGCAGCACGAGCAGTACTTC. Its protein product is CASSFTGQHEQYF.

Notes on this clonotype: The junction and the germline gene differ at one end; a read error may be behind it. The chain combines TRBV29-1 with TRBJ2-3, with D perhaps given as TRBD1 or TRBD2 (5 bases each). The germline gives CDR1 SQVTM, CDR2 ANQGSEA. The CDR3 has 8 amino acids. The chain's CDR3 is CSDERGAF. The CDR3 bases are TGCAGCGACGAACGGGGCGCTTTT.

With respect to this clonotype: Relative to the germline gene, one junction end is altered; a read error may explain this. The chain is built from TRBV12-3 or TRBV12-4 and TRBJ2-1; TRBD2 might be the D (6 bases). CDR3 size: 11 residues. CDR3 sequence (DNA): TGTGCCAGCAGTGCCCAGGGACTTTTAAGGTTC. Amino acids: CASSAQGLLRF.

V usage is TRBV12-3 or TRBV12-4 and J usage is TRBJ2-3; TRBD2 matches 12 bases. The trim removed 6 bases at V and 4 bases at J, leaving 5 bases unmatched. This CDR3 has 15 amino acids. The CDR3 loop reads CASSSSGRVPDTQYF. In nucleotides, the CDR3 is TGTGCCAGCAGCTCTAGCGGGAGGGTCCCAGATACGCAGTATTTT.

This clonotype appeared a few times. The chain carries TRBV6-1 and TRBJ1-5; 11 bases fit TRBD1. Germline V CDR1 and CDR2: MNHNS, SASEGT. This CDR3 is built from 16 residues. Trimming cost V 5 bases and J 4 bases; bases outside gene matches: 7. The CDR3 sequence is CASSRYGQGANQPQHF. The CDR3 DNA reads TGTGCCAGCAGTCGGTACGGACAGGGGGCTAATCAGCCCCAGCATTTT.

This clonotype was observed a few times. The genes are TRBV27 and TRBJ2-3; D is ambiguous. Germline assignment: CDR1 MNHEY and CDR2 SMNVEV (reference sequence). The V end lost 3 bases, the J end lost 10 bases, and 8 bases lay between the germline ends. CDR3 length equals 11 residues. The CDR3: CASSFGIAQYF. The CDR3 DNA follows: TGTGCCAGCAGTTTTGGGATAGCGCAGTATTTT.

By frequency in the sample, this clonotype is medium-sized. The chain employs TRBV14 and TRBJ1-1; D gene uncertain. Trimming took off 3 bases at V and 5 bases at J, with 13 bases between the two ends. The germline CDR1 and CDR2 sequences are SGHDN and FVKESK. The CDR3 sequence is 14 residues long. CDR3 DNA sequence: TGTGCCAGCAGCCAGGGGAACGGTTTAACTGAAGCTTTCTTT. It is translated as CASSQGNGLTEAFF. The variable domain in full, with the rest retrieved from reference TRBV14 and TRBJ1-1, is EAGVTQFPSHSVIEKGQTVTLRCDPISGHDNLYWYRRVMGKEIKFLLHFVKESKQDESGMPNNRFLAERTGGTYSTLKVQPAELEDSGVYFCASSQGNGLTEAFFGQGTRLTVV.

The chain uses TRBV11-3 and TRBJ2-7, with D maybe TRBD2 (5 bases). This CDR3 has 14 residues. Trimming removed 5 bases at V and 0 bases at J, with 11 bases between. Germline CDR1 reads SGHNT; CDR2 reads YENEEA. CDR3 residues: CASSVSGSSYEQYF. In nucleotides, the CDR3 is TGTGCCAGCAGCGTATCTGGGAGCTCCTACGAGCAGTACTTC.

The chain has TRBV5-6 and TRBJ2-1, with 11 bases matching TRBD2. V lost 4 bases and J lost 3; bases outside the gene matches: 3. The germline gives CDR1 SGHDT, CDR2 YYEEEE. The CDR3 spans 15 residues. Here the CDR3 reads CASSRLAGFYNEQFF. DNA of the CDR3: TGTGCCAGCAGCAGACTAGCGGGGTTCTACAATGAGCAGTTCTTC.

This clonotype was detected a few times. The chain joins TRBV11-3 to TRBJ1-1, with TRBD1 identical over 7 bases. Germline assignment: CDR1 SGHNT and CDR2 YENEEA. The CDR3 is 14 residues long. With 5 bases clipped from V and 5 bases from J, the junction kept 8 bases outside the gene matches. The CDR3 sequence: CASSPGGSWTEAFF. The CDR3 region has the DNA TGTGCCAGCAGCCCAGGGGGGTCCTGGACTGAAGCTTTCTTT.

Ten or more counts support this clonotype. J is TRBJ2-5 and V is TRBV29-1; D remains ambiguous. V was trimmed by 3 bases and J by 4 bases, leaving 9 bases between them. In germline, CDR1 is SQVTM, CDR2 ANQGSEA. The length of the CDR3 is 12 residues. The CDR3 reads CSVDKGTETQYF. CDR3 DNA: TGCAGCGTTGATAAAGGTACAGAGACCCAGTACTTC.

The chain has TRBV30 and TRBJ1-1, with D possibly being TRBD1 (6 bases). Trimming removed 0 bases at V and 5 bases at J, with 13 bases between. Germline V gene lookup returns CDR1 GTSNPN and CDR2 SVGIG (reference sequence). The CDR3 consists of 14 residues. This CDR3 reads CAWSVTGRGTEAFF. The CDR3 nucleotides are TGTGCCTGGAGTGTCACAGGGAGGGGAACTGAAGCTTTCTTT.

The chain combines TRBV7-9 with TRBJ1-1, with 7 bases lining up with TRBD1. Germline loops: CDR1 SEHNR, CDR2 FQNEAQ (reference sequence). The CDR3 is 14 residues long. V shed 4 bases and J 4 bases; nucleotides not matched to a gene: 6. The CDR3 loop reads CASSSQGGPTEAFF. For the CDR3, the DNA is TGTGCCAGCAGCTCGCAGGGGGGGCCCACTGAAGCTTTCTTT.

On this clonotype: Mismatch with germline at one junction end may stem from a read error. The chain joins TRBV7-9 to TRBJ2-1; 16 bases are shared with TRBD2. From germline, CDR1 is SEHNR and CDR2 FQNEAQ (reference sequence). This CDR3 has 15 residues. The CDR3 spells CANSLPGLAGGDQFF. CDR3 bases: TGTGCCAACAGCTTACCGGGACTAGCGGGAGGGGACCAGTTCTTC.

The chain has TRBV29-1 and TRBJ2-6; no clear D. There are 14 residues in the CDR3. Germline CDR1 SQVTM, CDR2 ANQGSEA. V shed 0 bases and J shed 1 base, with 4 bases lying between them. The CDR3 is CSVEEQSGANVLTF. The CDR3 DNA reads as TGCAGCGTTGAAGAGCAATCTGGGGCCAACGTCCTGACTTTC.

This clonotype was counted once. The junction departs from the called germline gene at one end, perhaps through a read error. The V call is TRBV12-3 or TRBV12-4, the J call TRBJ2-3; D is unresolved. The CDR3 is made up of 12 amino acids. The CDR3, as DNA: TGTGCCAGCAGTTTAGCGCAGATAGGGAAGTGGTTT. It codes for CASSLAQIGKWF.

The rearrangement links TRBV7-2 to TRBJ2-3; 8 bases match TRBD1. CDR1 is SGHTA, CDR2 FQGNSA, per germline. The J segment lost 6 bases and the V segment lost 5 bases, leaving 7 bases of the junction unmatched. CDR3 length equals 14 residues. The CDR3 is CASSRTGRGDTQYF. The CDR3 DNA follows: TGTGCCAGCAGCCGGACAGGGCGTGGGGATACGCAGTATTTT.

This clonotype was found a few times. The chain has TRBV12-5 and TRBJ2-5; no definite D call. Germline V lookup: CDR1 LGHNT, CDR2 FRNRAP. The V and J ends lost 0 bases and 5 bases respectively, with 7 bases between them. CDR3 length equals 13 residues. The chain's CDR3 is CASGLVGYETQYF. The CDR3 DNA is TGTGCTAGTGGTTTGGTGGGTTATGAGACCCAGTACTTC.

Written as DNA, the CDR3 is TGTGCCAGTAGTACCGGGACTTACACCGGGGAGCTGTTTTTT. It specifies CASSTGTYTGELFF. The chain joins TRBV19 to TRBJ2-2; a weak D match, TRBD2 (6 bases). The length of the CDR3 is 14 residues. V was clipped by 4 bases and J by 3 bases, with 9 bases between them. Germline V gene sequence: CDR1 LNHDA, CDR2 SQIVND (reference sequence).